This T cell receptor beta chain was found in a study of cytomegalovirus exposure and HLA in healthy donors. On the study more broadly: Approximately 180 million T cells yielded over 90 million unique TCR beta sequences in earlier analysis. General observations from the study: A cluster of highly shared sequence variants was likely a sequencing artifact.

As concerns this clone: The antigen remains unidentified.

The CDR3 sequence is 14 residues long. In germline, CDR1 is SGDLS, CDR2 YYNGEE. Trimming took 4 bases from V and 3 from J; bases not matched to a gene: 6. The PCR made use of 60 Vbeta and 13 Jbeta primers. This table comes from immunoSEQ multiplex PCR, and its TCRdb copy is limited to in-frame clones, with some not included. The sample consists of approximately 160,000 clones, 75% to 90% of them appearing once. This sequence joins TRBV9 and TRBJ1-1, with 7 bases fitting TRBD1. Sequencing used PBMCs. The origin of this receptor is a human donor in good health. The CDR3: CASSTRDRYTEAFF. The DNA of the CDR3 is TGTGCCAGCAGCACCCGGGACAGATACACTGAAGCTTTCTTT.